What follows is one TCR beta chain and its context. The repertoire was sequenced with immunoSEQ multiplex PCR; TCRdb's copy has only in-frame clones and lacks some. This sample has about 230,000 clones; around 83% occur once, and the top ten carry 6.5% to 9%. The data stem from a study of blood T cell repertoires in COVID-19. Study-wide context: Some COVID-19 samples were acute and others convalescent; all came from the United States, Italy and Spain.

This sequence was found in a woman aged 45 to 65 with acute or convalescent COVID-19. Specimen: peripheral blood.

The CDR3 sequence is CASSLGTSGAMDTQYF. The CDR3 DNA reads TGTGCCAGCAGCTTAGGAACGAGCGGAGCTATGGATACGCAGTATTTT. This chain links TRBV11-2 with TRBJ2-3, with D maybe TRBD2 (5 bases). The ends were cut back, 1 base at V and 6 bases at J, with 17 bases in the middle. Per the germline V gene, CDR1 is SGHAT and CDR2 is FQNNGV. This CDR3 contains 16 residues.